What follows are 21 T cell receptor beta chains derived from one specimen sequenced in a study of blood T cell repertoires in COVID-19. Assay used: immunoSEQ multiplex PCR; TCRdb lists only in-frame clones, some missing. Of about 120,000 clones detected, less than 95% appear once; the ten largest clones hold roughly 2%. Sequencing was carried out using peripheral blood. These receptors came from a human donor with active COVID-19. The donor label of this sample is uncertain.

J is TRBJ2-1 and V is TRBV5-6, with D unresolved. There are 14 residues in the CDR3. V lost 4 bases and J 7 bases, leaving 15 bases between the germline ends. Germline V gene lookup returns CDR1 SGHDT and CDR2 YYEEEE. This CDR3 is CASSTSLTGNEQFF. CDR3 DNA: TGTGCCAGCAGCACGAGCCTTACGGGTAATGAGCAGTTCTTC. Drawing the rest from reference TRBV5-6 and TRBJ2-1, the complete variable domain is DAGVTQSPTHLIKTRGQQVTLRCSPKSGHDTVSWYQQALGQGPQFIFQYYEEEERQRGNFPDRFSGHQFPNYSSELNVNALLLGDSALYLCASSTSLTGNEQFFGPGTRLTVL.

A single count supports this clone. This sequence joins TRBV27 and TRBJ2-7; 15 bases map to TRBD2. V shed 10 bases, J shed 0 bases, and the junction held 16 bases outside the gene matches. Germline CDR1 reads MNHEY; CDR2 reads SMNVEV (reference sequence). The CDR3 loop spans 19 amino acids. This CDR3 is CATGDPIGTSGGSSYEQYF. In DNA form, the CDR3 reads TGTGCCACCGGGGATCCGATCGGGACTAGCGGGGGGTCCTCCTACGAGCAGTACTTC.

This clone was recorded only once. Written as DNA, the CDR3 is TGTGCCAGCACTGAAGTTCGGGCTTTCTTT. Translating it yields CASTEVRAFF. V gene TRBV7-2 combines with J gene TRBJ1-1; D unclear. Germline CDR1 and CDR2: SGHTA and FQGNSA. V lost 7 bases, J lost 11 bases, and 11 bases lay in between. The CDR3 is made up of 10 amino acids.

This sequence joins TRBV4-1 and TRBJ1-2; TRBD1 matches 7 bases. Germline V lookup: CDR1 MGHRA, CDR2 YSYEKL. The CDR3 loop spans 13 amino acids. The CDR3 DNA reads as TGCGGAACGAGGGACAGCGCTAACTATGGCTACACCTTC. Its protein product is CGTRDSANYGYTF.

The CDR3 DNA reads as TGTGCCAGCAGATCCGGGACAGACTATGGCTACACCTTC. Translated: CASRSGTDYGYTF. The J gene is TRBJ1-2, the V gene TRBV9; 7 positions agree with TRBD1. The CDR3 spans 13 residues. V gave up 5 bases and J gave up 3 bases; unmatched junction bases: 4. Germline V gene sequence: CDR1 SGDLS, CDR2 YYNGEE.

A few counts support this clone. This chain connects TRBV2 to TRBJ1-5; weak D call: TRBD1 (5 bases). CDR1 is SNHLY and CDR2 is FYNNEI in the germline V gene. The CDR3 consists of 13 residues. Deletions cut 8 bases from V and 2 bases from J, with 10 bases between. The CDR3 region is CASGGTGNQPQHF. CDR3 bases: TGTGCCAGCGGAGGGACGGGCAATCAGCCCCAGCATTTT.

V gene TRBV5-1 combines with J gene TRBJ1-1; 9 bases agree with TRBD1. Germline CDR1 is SGHRS and CDR2 is YFSETQ. CDR3 length: 13 amino acids. Trimming at V came to 0 bases and at J to 7 bases, leaving 1 base not matched to a gene. In DNA, the CDR3 is TGCGCCAGCAGCTTGGAGGACAGGGGTGAAGCTTTCTTT. Its protein product is CASSLEDRGEAFF.

The chain recombines TRBV19 with TRBJ1-1; 9 bases fit TRBD1. Germline V gene lookup returns CDR1 LNHDA and CDR2 SQIVND (reference sequence). J lost 0 bases, V lost 5 bases, and 4 bases had no gene match. The CDR3 sequence is 15 residues long. The CDR3 spells CASSGRTGVNTEAFF. CDR3 sequence (DNA): TGTGCCAGTAGTGGGCGGACAGGGGTGAACACTGAAGCTTTCTTT.

This clone was recorded once. The chain is built from TRBV6-5 and TRBJ2-2, with 7 bases matching TRBD2. V shed 6 bases, J shed 3 bases, and the junction held 7 bases outside the gene matches. Germline values: CDR1 MNHEY, CDR2 SVGAGI. This CDR3 has 15 residues. CDR3 region: CASRGAGTYTGELFF. The CDR3 nucleotides read TGTGCCAGCAGGGGAGCGGGGACCTACACCGGGGAGCTGTTTTTT.

V and J are TRBV19 and TRBJ1-1; D unresolved. CDR1 and CDR2 (germline): LNHDA, SQIVND (reference sequence). The CDR3 has 12 amino acids. The CDR3 reads CASVAPFTEAFF. The CDR3 DNA is TGTGCTTCCGTAGCACCCTTCACTGAAGCTTTCTTT.

This clone was counted only a few times. The J gene is TRBJ2-3, the V gene TRBV20-1; 10 bases match TRBD1. The germline CDR1 and CDR2 sequences are DFQATT and SNEGSKA (reference sequence). After removal of 7 bases from V and 6 bases from J, the junction contained 1 base not matched to a gene. The CDR3 is made up of 11 amino acids. CDR3 nucleotide sequence: TGCAGTGGGGACAGGGGTGATACGCAGTATTTT. Translating gives CSGDRGDTQYF.

V gene TRBV3-1 (or the pseudogene TRBV3-2) combines with J gene TRBJ2-1, with D possibly matching TRBD2 (6 bases). Germline lookup yields CDR1 LGHDT and CDR2 YNNKEL (reference sequence). The CDR3 has 16 residues. V dropped 0 bases and J dropped 0 bases, with 9 bases sitting between them. This CDR3 is CASSQEEGSSYNEQFF. DNA of the CDR3: TGTGCCAGCAGCCAAGAGGAGGGGAGCTCCTACAATGAGCAGTTCTTC.

V and J are TRBV11-3 and TRBJ1-6; D is ambiguous. Germline V lookup: CDR1 SGHNT, CDR2 YENEEA. The V and J ends lost 1 base and 7 bases respectively, with 8 bases between them. CDR3 size: 14 residues. The DNA of the CDR3 is TGTGCCAGCAGCTTAGGACCGACAAATTCACCCCTCCACTTT. Translating it yields CASSLGPTNSPLHF. The full variable domain, in which reference TRBV11-3 and TRBJ1-6 provide the parts outside the CDR3, is EAGVVQSPRYKIIEKKQPVAFWCNPISGHNTLYWYLQNLGQGPELLIRYENEEAVDDSQLPKDRFSAERLKGVDSTLKIQPAELGDSAVYLCASSLGPTNSPLHFGNGTRLTVT.

The chain combines TRBV6-5 with TRBJ1-6; 7 nucleotides agree with TRBD1. Germline V gives CDR1 MNHEY, CDR2 SVGAGI. V was clipped by 7 bases and J by 9 bases; unmatched bases: 3. This CDR3 has 12 amino acids. The CDR3 is CASKGASSPLHF. Here the CDR3 DNA reads TGTGCCAGCAAGGGGGCCAGTTCACCCCTCCACTTT.

The J gene is TRBJ2-3, the V gene TRBV2; D is perhaps TRBD2 (6 bases). The germline V and J ends were trimmed by 6 bases and 5 bases, with 21 bases remaining between them. CDR1 and CDR2 (germline): SNHLY, FYNNEI. The CDR3 spans 16 residues. CDR3 sequence reads: CASREKGTSLIDTQYF. CDR3 sequence (DNA): TGTGCCAGCAGGGAGAAGGGGACTTCCCTTATAGATACGCAGTATTTT.

This sequence joins TRBV7-6 and TRBJ2-6, with a weak D call TRBD2 (5 bases). The CDR3 runs to 16 residues. The V gene's germline CDR1 is SGHVS and CDR2 FNYEAQ. V lost 5 bases and J 3 bases, leaving 14 bases between the germline ends. CDR3 in amino acids: CASSIGGAGGANVLTF. The CDR3 DNA is TGTGCCAGCAGCATAGGAGGTGCTGGTGGGGCCAACGTCCTGACTTTC.

V gene TRBV29-1 combines with J gene TRBJ2-7; maybe TRBD1 (6 bases). Looked up from germline, CDR1 is SQVTM and CDR2 is ANQGSEA. This CDR3 contains 13 residues. Trimming took 5 bases from V and 3 from J, leaving 14 bases between them. The CDR3 loop is CSVTQGNGYEQYF. CDR3 sequence (DNA): TGCAGCGTTACACAGGGTAACGGCTACGAGCAGTACTTC.

This rearrangement joins TRBV5-1 to TRBJ2-1, with TRBD2 matching 9 bases. CDR3 length: 16 amino acids. CDR1 and CDR2 from the germline V gene are SGHRS and YFSETQ. Unmatched junction bases numbered 12, after V lost 4 bases and J lost 7 bases. CDR3 loop: CASSGEAGGPWNEQFF. In nucleotides, the CDR3 is TGCGCCAGCAGCGGTGAGGCGGGGGGGCCGTGGAATGAGCAGTTCTTC.

This clone has only one observation. The rearrangement links TRBV12-5 to TRBJ2-3, with D possibly being TRBD1 (5 bases). V lost 6 bases and J 6 bases, leaving 16 bases between the germline ends. CDR1 and CDR2 (germline): LGHNT, FRNRAP. The CDR3 has 14 residues. CDR3 in amino acids: CASGLSTVRDTQYF. CDR3 nucleotide sequence: TGTGCTAGTGGCCTCTCGACAGTCAGGGATACGCAGTATTTT.

The chain couples TRBV4-1 to TRBJ1-1; D perhaps matches TRBD1 (6 bases). The V and J ends lost 1 base and 0 bases respectively, with 18 bases between them. This CDR3 spans 18 amino acids. Germline V gene lookup returns CDR1 MGHRA and CDR2 YSYEKL. CDR3 in amino acids: CASSQAKRGGTLNTEAFF. The CDR3 DNA reads as TGCGCCAGCAGCCAAGCTAAGCGAGGGGGAACCTTGAACACTGAAGCTTTCTTT.

This clone was detected once. The J gene is TRBJ1-3, the V gene TRBV30; D unclear. CDR3 length: 14 residues. Germline V gene lookup returns CDR1 GTSNPN and CDR2 SVGIG (reference sequence). The V gene lost 3 bases and the J gene lost 2 bases, with 11 bases spanning the gap. CDR3 sequence reads: CAWSITSPGNTIYF. For the CDR3, the DNA is TGTGCCTGGAGCATCACAAGTCCTGGAAACACCATATATTTT.